This T cell receptor beta chain originates from a study of blood T cell repertoires in COVID-19. Study context: From T cells, B-cell-depleted T cells, or PBMCs came the material, which was cDNA or gDNA.

Produced via immunoSEQ multiplex PCR; TCRdb's table is partial and in-frame only. This repertoire shows about 160,000 clones, approximately 81% found once; its top ten account for about 8%. The cohort comprised adults aged about 18 to 90 years residing in approximately 22 US areas. Germline V gene lookup returns CDR1 SGDLS and CDR2 YYNGEE. The CDR3 spans 15 residues. V lost 4 bases and J lost 8; bases outside the gene matches: 13. This receptor was obtained from a woman aged 45 to 65 who had recovered from COVID-19. The sample was PBMCs or T cells enriched from blood (not recorded which). The chain joins TRBV9 to TRBJ1-2; 8 nucleotides match TRBD1. Written as DNA, the CDR3 is TGTGCCAGCAGCCCGGACCCCCTGGACAGGGCGGGCTACACCTTC. This encodes CASSPDPLDRAGYTF.